The entry below gives a single T cell receptor beta chain sequence along with its context. Using immunoSEQ multiplex PCR, the repertoire was profiled, and TCRdb retains in-frame clones only, with some absent. The table has roughly 150,000 clones, about four fifths seen once. The Seattle site enrolled patients during active infection and followed them longitudinally. These data come from a study of blood T cell repertoires in COVID-19. Study-wide context: Specimens from acute and convalescent COVID-19 originated in the United States, Italy and Spain. T cells, B-cell-depleted T cells, or PBMCs provided the cDNA or gDNA that served as material.

V was pared by 3 bases and J by 4 bases, with 14 bases between. This CDR3 contains 15 residues. Germline V gene lookup returns CDR1 LNHDA and CDR2 SQIVND (reference sequence). Sequencing used peripheral blood. The chain has TRBV19 and TRBJ2-3; maybe TRBD2 (6 bases). This clonotype was obtained from a woman older than 75 with COVID-19, enrolled during active disease. CDR3 loop: CASSIGGAASDTQYF. In DNA form, the CDR3 reads TGTGCCAGTAGTATTGGCGGGGCGGCCTCAGATACGCAGTATTTT.